This T cell receptor beta chain was found in a study of blood T cell repertoires in COVID-19. Overall study: Sites across the United States, Italy and Spain contributed samples from acute and convalescent COVID-19. Sources were T cells, B-cell-depleted T cells, or PBMCs; the material itself was cDNA or gDNA.

Repertoires were generated with immunoSEQ multiplex PCR, while TCRdb's copy carries only in-frame clones and drops some. The table has fewer than 85,000 clones, around four fifths seen once; the top ten hold around 20%. Germline CDR1 and CDR2: MDHEN and SYDVKM. Trimming removed 5 bases from V and 5 bases from J; junction bases left unmatched: 3. This CDR3 is 14 amino acids long. The sequenced sample was peripheral blood. This sequence was found in a man in his sixties with acute or convalescent COVID-19. The chain carries TRBV28 and TRBJ2-5; 12 nucleotides match TRBD2. The CDR3 region has the DNA TGTGCCAGCAGTACTAGCGGGAGGAGTGAGACCCAGTACTTC. Translation: CASSTSGRSETQYF.